Reported below is one T cell receptor beta chain. These data are taken from a study of T cell changes during pregnancy in multiple sclerosis. The CDR3 consists of 15 residues. Germline loops: CDR1 SGHVS, CDR2 FNYEAQ. V lost 3 bases and J 0 bases, leaving 8 bases between the germline ends. The table came from immunoSEQ multiplex PCR; TCRdb's copy has only in-frame clones and leaves some out. The table includes 50,000 to 55,000 clones, nearly 95% detected once. This rearrangement joins TRBV7-6 to TRBJ2-2; D is unresolved. The sequencing here drew on CD4+ T cells from peripheral blood mononuclear cells, taken in the third trimester of pregnancy. The origin of this receptor is a female donor with multiple sclerosis, enrolled in a pregnancy study. The CDR3 region has the DNA TGTGCCAGCAGCTTTATCTTATCGAACACCGGGGAGCTGTTTTTT. Encoded protein: CASSFILSNTGELFF.